This TCR beta chain stems from a study of blood T cell repertoires in COVID-19. Data came from immunoSEQ multiplex PCR; TCRdb stores just in-frame clones and leaves some out. This sample has around 140,000 clones, with approximately 79% found just once. This clone was picked up one time. This sequence originates from a woman aged 45-65 years who had recovered from COVID-19. The source material was PBMCs or T cells enriched from blood (not recorded which).

CDR3 nucleotide sequence: TGTGCCAGCTCACTACTATCAGGGTCGACGGGCTCTGGGGCCAACGTCCTGACTTTC. It specifies CASSLLSGSTGSGANVLTF. V usage is TRBV18 and J usage is TRBJ2-6, with D maybe TRBD1 (5 bases). The germline gives CDR1 KGHSH, CDR2 LQKENI. With 4 bases removed from V and 0 bases from J, the gap between germline ends came to 19 bases. The CDR3 has 19 amino acids.